The 30 T cell receptor beta chains reported below all come from one sample, sequenced in a study of blood T cells in healthy people across ages. The second PCR ran about 6 to 12 cycles with a sample-barcoded 5' primer and J-beta primers. Each CDR3 protein is one row after TCRdb ran MiXCR on the 5' RACE reads. The sample records approximately 760,000 distinct CDR3 sequences, around 25% being singletons. These same records also appear under a second study, on T cells of mothers and their children.

Sequenced sample: blood. Receptors were obtained from a boy younger than 18 in good health.

V gene TRBV11-2 combines with J gene TRBJ1-6; TRBD1 matches at 9 bases. The junction had 4 bases not matched to a gene; V was cut back by 3 bases and J by 10 bases. Germline values: CDR1 SGHAT, CDR2 FQNNGV. This CDR3 contains 14 residues. CDR3 amino acids: CASSFWDRDSPLHF. The CDR3 DNA follows: TGTGCCAGCAGCTTCTGGGACAGGGACTCACCCCTCCACTTT.

The V gene is TRBV7-9, the J gene TRBJ1-1; perhaps TRBD1 as D (6 bases). Germline CDR1 is SEHNR and CDR2 is FQNEAQ (reference sequence). The V end was cut by 4 bases, the J end by 2 bases, with 14 bases between. The CDR3 covers 15 residues. This CDR3 reads CASSYTQGPNTEAFF. The CDR3 DNA reads TGTGCCAGCAGCTATACACAGGGCCCAAACACTGAAGCTTTCTTT.

This clonotype was seen only a few times. This chain joins TRBV20-1 and TRBJ2-7; tentatively, D is TRBD1 or TRBD2 (6 bases each). Germline V lookup: CDR1 DFQATT, CDR2 SNEGSKA (reference sequence). CDR3 length: 12 amino acids. V lost 2 bases, J lost 5 bases, and 10 bases lay in between. The CDR3: CSARSRGDEQYF. The DNA for the CDR3 is TGCAGTGCTAGATCAAGGGGGGACGAGCAGTACTTC.

V gene TRBV12-3 or TRBV12-4 combines with J gene TRBJ1-1, with D possibly TRBD1 on 5 matching bases. The CDR3 has 12 residues. Trimming left V 4 bases short and J 7 bases short, with 10 bases between. The CDR3 sequence is CASSSGPFEAFF. The CDR3 bases are TGTGCCAGCAGTTCGGGACCGTTTGAAGCTTTCTTT.

A few counts support this clonotype. This chain joins TRBV20-1 and TRBJ2-1, with 7 bases that match TRBD1. This CDR3 is 14 amino acids long. Per the germline V gene, CDR1 is DFQATT and CDR2 is SNEGSKA (reference sequence). The junction had 5 bases not matched to a gene; V was cut back by 5 bases and J by 1 base. The CDR3: CSAPDRLSYNEQFF. The CDR3 DNA reads TGCAGTGCTCCGGACAGGCTTTCCTACAATGAGCAGTTCTTC.

This chain links TRBV9 with TRBJ2-5; no clear D. The CDR3 is 14 residues long. Trimming removed 0 bases from V and 2 bases from J, with 8 bases in between. The germline gives CDR1 SGDLS, CDR2 YYNGEE. The CDR3 bases are TGTGCCAGCAGCGTAGATGGGCTTCAAGAGACCCAGTACTTC. Residues: CASSVDGLQETQYF.

The chain has TRBV12-5 and TRBJ2-3, with D perhaps TRBD1 (6 bases). Trimming removed 6 bases at V and 4 bases at J, with 14 bases between. Germline CDR1 LGHNT, CDR2 FRNRAP. The CDR3 has 14 residues. The CDR3 reads CASGTGLRADTQYF. In nucleotides, the CDR3 is TGTGCTAGTGGAACAGGGCTCCGGGCAGATACGCAGTATTTT.

This clonotype was seen a handful of times. The chain uses TRBV5-1 and TRBJ2-7; 9 bases are a match to TRBD1. This CDR3 region has 17 residues. The V gene's germline CDR1 is SGHRS and CDR2 YFSETQ. J gave up 1 base and V 4 bases, and 12 bases lay outside the gene matches. CDR3 sequence: CASSIGRPGQGSYEQYF. The CDR3 bases are TGCGCCAGCAGCATCGGACGGCCGGGACAGGGTTCCTACGAGCAGTACTTC.

This clonotype has only a few counts. A junction end diverges from the germline sequence, so it may reflect a read error. The chain carries TRBV20-1 and TRBJ2-4; unclear D gene. The CDR3 totals 10 residues. Germline CDR1 DFQATT, CDR2 SNEGSKA (reference sequence). The CDR3 spells CSARADIQYF. The CDR3, as DNA: TGCAGTGCCAGAGCCGACATTCAGTACTTC.

A few counts support this clonotype. V usage is TRBV21-1 and J usage is TRBJ2-5; the table's D call TRBD1 went unverified against the DNA. TRBV21-1 is marked as a pseudogene. There are 14 residues in the CDR3. The CDR3 is CASSKRQIQETQYF. DNA for the CDR3: TGTGCCAGCAGCAAACGACAGATACAAGAGACCCAGTACTTC.

The rearrangement joins TRBV7-2 to TRBJ2-5; tentatively, D is TRBD1 or TRBD2 (5 bases each). Trimming took off 5 bases at V and 4 bases at J, with 11 bases between the two ends. Germline V gene sequence: CDR1 SGHTA, CDR2 FQGNSA. CDR3 size: 13 residues. This chain's CDR3 is CASSRDGSETQYF. The CDR3 DNA follows: TGTGCCAGCAGCCGGGACGGTTCAGAGACCCAGTACTTC.

The gene calls are TRBV27 and TRBJ2-5, with 9 bases matching TRBD1. The CDR3 is 15 residues long. Germline CDR1 reads MNHEY; CDR2 reads SMNVEV (reference sequence). The V gene end was trimmed by 6 bases and the J gene end by 11 bases; junction bases not matched to a gene: 16. The CDR3 DNA is TGTGCCAGCAGACCCACCGGGACAGGGAGTTACGGGCAGTACTTC. Translated, it gives CASRPTGTGSYGQYF.

A note on this clonotype: At one of its ends the junction is not consistent with the germline gene, which may arise from a read error. The chain is built from TRBV28 and TRBJ2-5; D perhaps matches TRBD1 (5 bases). Germline values: CDR1 MDHEN, CDR2 SYDVKM. The CDR3 totals 11 residues. The DNA of the CDR3 is TGTGCCAGCAGTTCCCAGACAGCGTTGTCCTTC. This gives the protein CASSSQTALSF.

This clonotype was observed a handful of times. V and J are TRBV5-1 and TRBJ2-5, with a weak D call TRBD1 (6 bases). V shed 4 bases and J shed 3 bases, with 13 bases lying between them. The germline CDR1 and CDR2 sequences are SGHRS and YFSETQ. CDR3 size: 14 residues. Written as DNA, the CDR3 is TGCGCCAGCAGCGTGGACAGCGCAGAAGAGACCCAGTACTTC. Protein sequence: CASSVDSAEETQYF. Full variable domain (rest looked up from reference TRBV5-1 and TRBJ2-5): KAGVTQTPRYLIKTRGQQVTLSCSPISGHRSVSWYQQTPGQGLQFLFEYFSETQRNKGNFPGRFSGRQFSNSRSEMNVSTLELGDSALYLCASSVDSAEETQYFGPGTRLLVL.

This clonotype has only a few counts. The chain uses TRBV4-1 and TRBJ2-1, with 7 bases fitting TRBD2. The assigned J gene may be wrong: the sequence end matches TRBJ2-5 better. Germline CDR1 and CDR2: MGHRA and YSYEKL. This CDR3 contains 18 residues. The CDR3 reads CASSQGLAAPPAQETQYF. Here the CDR3 DNA reads TGCGCCAGCAGCCAAGGGCTAGCGGCGCCCCCTGCACAAGAGACCCAGTACTTC.

The J gene is TRBJ2-7, the V gene TRBV12-3 or TRBV12-4; TRBD2 agrees at 11 bases. The CDR3 loop spans 16 amino acids. The junction had 7 bases not matched to a gene; V was cut back by 2 bases and J by 4 bases. The CDR3, as DNA: TGTGCCAGCAGTTTACGACTAGCGGGGATGATGTACGAGCAGTACTTC. Translated, it gives CASSLRLAGMMYEQYF.

This clonotype has more than one count but fewer than ten. The genes are TRBV29-1 and TRBJ1-2; 9 bases are a match to TRBD1. CDR3 length equals 12 residues. J lost 6 bases, V lost 7 bases, and 6 bases had no gene match. The germline gives CDR1 SQVTM, CDR2 ANQGSEA. CDR3 DNA: TGCAGCGGGGGACAGGGATCTAATGGCTACACCTTC. As protein: CSGGQGSNGYTF.

This clonotype was recorded a few times. The rearrangement joins TRBV29-1 to TRBJ1-1; no definite D call. The CDR3 loop spans 10 amino acids. With 3 bases removed from V and 3 bases from J, the gap between germline ends came to 2 bases. Germline V gene sequence: CDR1 SQVTM, CDR2 ANQGSEA. The CDR3 here is CSVEDTEAFF. The CDR3 nucleotides read TGCAGCGTTGAGGACACTGAAGCTTTCTTT. The variable domain in full, completed from reference TRBV29-1 and TRBJ1-1, reads SAVISQKPSRDICQRGTSLTIQCQVDSQVTMMFWYRQQPGQSLTLIATANQGSEATYESGFVIDKFPISRPNLTFSTLTVSNMSPEDSSIYLCSVEDTEAFFGQGTRLTVV.

The J gene is TRBJ2-7, the V gene TRBV12-3 or TRBV12-4; D gene uncertain. The CDR3 is 18 residues long. Trimming cost V 2 bases and J 1 base, with 21 bases left between them. The CDR3 here is CASSLRPGSLPLSYEQYF. The CDR3 DNA is TGTGCCAGCAGTTTACGCCCCGGATCCCTTCCCCTTTCCTACGAGCAGTACTTC.

This clonotype was detected a few times. The chain links TRBV6-5 to TRBJ2-5; 8 nucleotides match TRBD2. The CDR3 length is 16 residues. V was pared by 0 bases and J by 4 bases, with 7 bases of the junction left unmatched. Germline V gene data show CDR1 as MNHEY and CDR2 as SVGAGI. The CDR3 DNA follows: TGTGCCAGCAGTTACTCGGGGCCGGGAGGGGGAGAGACCCAGTACTTC. This codes for CASSYSGPGGGETQYF.

This clonotype came up a few times. The gene calls are TRBV7-2 and TRBJ2-7, with D maybe TRBD1 (5 bases). This CDR3 has 14 residues. Trimming pared 3 bases from V and 4 bases from J, leaving 13 bases between. CDR1 and CDR2 from the germline V gene are SGHTA and FQGNSA. This CDR3 is CASSFPQGRYEQYF. DNA of the CDR3: TGTGCCAGCAGCTTTCCCCAGGGCAGGTACGAGCAGTACTTC.

This clonotype was recorded a few times. V and J are TRBV10-3 and TRBJ2-7; TRBD1 agrees at 9 bases. Germline V gives CDR1 ENHRY, CDR2 SYGVKD. J gave up 3 bases and V 10 bases, and 10 bases lay outside the gene matches. The CDR3 length is 14 residues. The CDR3 loop is CATSSSGQGYEQYF. DNA of the CDR3: TGTGCCACCTCGTCCTCGGGACAGGGCTACGAGCAGTACTTC.

The chain carries TRBV29-1 and TRBJ1-2; possibly TRBD1 for D (6 bases). Germline values: CDR1 SQVTM, CDR2 ANQGSEA. CDR3 length: 13 amino acids. The ends were cut back, 5 bases at V and 6 bases at J, with 16 bases in the middle. The CDR3 coding sequence is TGCAGCGTTCCTGGCGGGACACCGGATGGCTACACCTTC. It yields the protein CSVPGGTPDGYTF.

The CDR3 sequence: CASSEWDSNAGNQPQHF. The CDR3 nucleotides read TGTGCCAGCAGTGAATGGGACAGCAACGCGGGCAATCAGCCCCAGCATTTT. This chain joins TRBV6-1 and TRBJ1-5; 7 bases are shared with TRBD1. Germline lookup yields CDR1 MNHNS and CDR2 SASEGT. This CDR3 region has 17 residues. The V gene end was trimmed by 2 bases and the J gene end by 2 bases; junction bases not matched to a gene: 9.

The chain uses TRBV5-1 and TRBJ1-4; 10 positions agree with TRBD1. Germline V lookup: CDR1 SGHRS, CDR2 YFSETQ. This CDR3 has 16 amino acids. Unmatched junction bases numbered 7, after V lost 4 bases and J lost 4 bases. The CDR3 nucleotides are TGCGCCAGCAGCCGTGCCGGGACAGGGGATAATGAAAAACTGTTTTTT. It specifies CASSRAGTGDNEKLFF.

In its sample, this clonotype was seen a few times. V usage is TRBV19 and J usage is TRBJ1-2; a weak D match, TRBD1 (5 bases). Trimming removed 7 bases from V and 6 bases from J, with 12 bases in between. Germline CDR1 reads LNHDA; CDR2 reads SQIVND (reference sequence). CDR3 length: 12 residues. The CDR3 DNA is TGTGCCAGTACCGTCGGGGGAGATGGCTACACCTTC. It specifies CASTVGGDGYTF.

A single count supports this clonotype. The V gene is TRBV29-1, the J gene TRBJ1-2; D is possibly TRBD1 (6 bases). Trimming left V 7 bases short and J 3 bases short, with 15 bases between. Germline assignment: CDR1 SQVTM and CDR2 ANQGSEA. The CDR3 loop spans 13 amino acids. CDR3 amino acids: CSAGGTTDYGYTF. Written as DNA, the CDR3 is TGCAGCGCCGGGGGGACAACAGACTATGGCTACACCTTC.

This clonotype showed up just a few times. This chain links TRBV14 with TRBJ2-1; the match to TRBD2 covers 8 bases. V dropped 4 bases and J dropped 2; count of bases not matched to a gene: 10. CDR3 length equals 17 residues. Germline V gives CDR1 SGHDN, CDR2 FVKESK. CDR3: CASSPTGAGAAYNEQFF. The CDR3 DNA follows: TGTGCCAGCAGCCCCACCGGAGCGGGGGCCGCCTACAATGAGCAGTTCTTC.

The chain joins TRBV27 to TRBJ1-2; D remains ambiguous. This CDR3 is 16 amino acids long. Trimming took off 3 bases at V and 7 bases at J, with 21 bases between the two ends. Germline V gene sequence: CDR1 MNHEY, CDR2 SMNVEV (reference sequence). Here the CDR3 reads CASSLEGGLLRSGYTF. In DNA, the CDR3 is TGTGCCAGCAGTTTGGAGGGTGGGCTTCTCAGAAGTGGCTACACCTTC.

The gene calls are TRBV5-1 and TRBJ2-1; the match to TRBD2 covers 10 bases. In germline, CDR1 is SGHRS, CDR2 YFSETQ. Unmatched junction bases numbered 3, after V lost 0 bases and J lost 3 bases. The length of the CDR3 is 16 residues. The chain's CDR3 is CASSLASGGVYNEQFF. CDR3 sequence (DNA): TGCGCCAGCAGCTTGGCAAGCGGGGGGGTCTACAATGAGCAGTTCTTC.